This T cell receptor beta chain derives from a study of blood T cell repertoires in COVID-19. Study summary: From T cells, B-cell-depleted T cells, or PBMCs came the material, which was cDNA or gDNA.

Some clones are missing from TCRdb's copy, which holds only in-frame ones; the method was immunoSEQ multiplex PCR. Altogether about 260,000 clones are present, around 88% being singletons, with the ten largest covering 2% to 2.5%. CDR3 length equals 12 residues. Germline-derived CDR1 and CDR2 are SGHVS and FQNEAQ. Trimming pared 4 bases from V and 7 bases from J, leaving 7 bases between. Everyone who took part was about 18 to 90 years old, and they came from some 23 US areas. Self-reported history from a screening survey and questionnaire set each donor's cohort. V gene TRBV7-8 combines with J gene TRBJ1-4; unclear D gene. The source material was PBMCs or T cells enriched from blood (not recorded which). The TCR comes from a woman aged 45-60 years who had recovered from COVID-19. CDR3 sequence reads: CASSSAGEKLFF. CDR3 sequence (DNA): TGTGCCAGCAGCTCCGCGGGTGAAAAACTGTTTTTT.